The 5 T cell receptor beta chains below come from one sample, sequenced in a study of blood T cells in healthy people across ages. For the second PCR, which ran for 7 to 11 cycles, a sample-barcoded 5' primer and a J-beta primer mix were used. TCRdb called the 5' RACE reads again in MiXCR, with one record for every CDR3 protein. The table lists hundreds of thousands of distinct CDR3 sequences, roughly 47% of them singletons. Sequencing input: blood. The receptors here all came from a woman aged 55 to 70 in good health.

This clonotype turned up a few times. The chain uses TRBV20-1 and TRBJ1-5; 10 nucleotides agree with TRBD1. J lost 4 bases, V lost 3 bases, and 3 bases had no gene match. The CDR3 covers 14 residues. CDR1 is DFQATT and CDR2 is SNEGSKA in the germline V gene (reference sequence). The CDR3, as DNA: TGCAGTGCTAGGGGACAGGGGATGAATCAGCCCCAGCATTTT. The encoded protein is CSARGQGMNQPQHF.

The gene calls are TRBV20-1 and TRBJ1-4; D not certain. V dropped 8 bases and J dropped 8 bases, with 21 bases sitting between them. There are 14 residues in the CDR3. Germline CDR1 DFQATT, CDR2 SNEGSKA (reference sequence). CDR3 nucleotides: TGCAGTACCAGAGGGCGGGCGGAATGGGAAAAACTGTTTTTT. It codes for CSTRGRAEWEKLFF.

The CDR3 sequence is CASSPLEELFF. The DNA for the CDR3 is TGTGCCAGCTCTCCCTTAGAGGAGCTGTTTTTT. The chain employs TRBV18 and TRBJ2-2; D gene ambiguous. Germline-derived CDR1 and CDR2 are KGHSH and LQKENI. The CDR3 extends over 11 amino acids. V gave up 6 bases and J gave up 10 bases, with 9 bases separating them.

On this clonotype: Compared with germline, one end of the junction differs, possibly owing to a read error. The rearrangement links TRBV9 to TRBJ2-7; D remains ambiguous. Germline CDR1 is SGDLS and CDR2 is YYNGEE. The CDR3 extends over 14 amino acids. The CDR3 protein is CACSVGFSEDEQYF. The CDR3 region has the DNA TGTGCCTGCAGCGTAGGTTTCAGCGAGGACGAGCAGTACTTC.

This clonotype was recorded at least ten times. This chain uses TRBV5-1 with TRBJ2-5; a possible D gene is TRBD1 (6 bases). Germline V gives CDR1 SGHRS, CDR2 YFSETQ. This CDR3 spans 14 amino acids. Trimming took off 4 bases at V and 1 base at J, with 11 bases between the two ends. DNA for the CDR3: TGCGCCAGCAGCCCACAGGGCGGCCAAGAGACCCAGTACTTC. This translates into CASSPQGGQETQYF. The variable domain in full, completed from reference TRBV5-1 and TRBJ2-5, reads KAGVTQTPRYLIKTRGQQVTLSCSPISGHRSVSWYQQTPGQGLQFLFEYFSETQRNKGNFPGRFSGRQFSNSRSEMNVSTLELGDSALYLCASSPQGGQETQYFGPGTRLLVL.